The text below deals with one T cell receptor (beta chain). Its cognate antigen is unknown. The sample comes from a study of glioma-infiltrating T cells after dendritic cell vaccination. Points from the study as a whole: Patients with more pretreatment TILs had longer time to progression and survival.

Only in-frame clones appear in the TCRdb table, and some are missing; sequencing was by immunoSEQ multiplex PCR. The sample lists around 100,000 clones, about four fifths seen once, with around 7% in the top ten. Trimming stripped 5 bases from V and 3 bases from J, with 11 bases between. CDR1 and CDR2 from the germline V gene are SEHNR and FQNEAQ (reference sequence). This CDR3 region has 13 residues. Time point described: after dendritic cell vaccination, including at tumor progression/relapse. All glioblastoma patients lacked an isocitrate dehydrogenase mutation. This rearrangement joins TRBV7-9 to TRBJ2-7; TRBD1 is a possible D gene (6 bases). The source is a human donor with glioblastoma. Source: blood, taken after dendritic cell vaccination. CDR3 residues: CASSMGHFYEQYF. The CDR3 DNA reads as TGTGCCAGCAGCATGGGACATTTCTACGAGCAGTACTTC. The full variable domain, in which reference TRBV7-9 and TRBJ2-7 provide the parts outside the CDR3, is DTGVSQNPRHKITKRGQNVTFRCDPISEHNRLYWYRQTLGQGPEFLTYFQNEAQLEKSRLLSDRFSAERPKGSFSTLEIQRTEQGDSAMYLCASSMGHFYEQYFGPGTRLTVT.